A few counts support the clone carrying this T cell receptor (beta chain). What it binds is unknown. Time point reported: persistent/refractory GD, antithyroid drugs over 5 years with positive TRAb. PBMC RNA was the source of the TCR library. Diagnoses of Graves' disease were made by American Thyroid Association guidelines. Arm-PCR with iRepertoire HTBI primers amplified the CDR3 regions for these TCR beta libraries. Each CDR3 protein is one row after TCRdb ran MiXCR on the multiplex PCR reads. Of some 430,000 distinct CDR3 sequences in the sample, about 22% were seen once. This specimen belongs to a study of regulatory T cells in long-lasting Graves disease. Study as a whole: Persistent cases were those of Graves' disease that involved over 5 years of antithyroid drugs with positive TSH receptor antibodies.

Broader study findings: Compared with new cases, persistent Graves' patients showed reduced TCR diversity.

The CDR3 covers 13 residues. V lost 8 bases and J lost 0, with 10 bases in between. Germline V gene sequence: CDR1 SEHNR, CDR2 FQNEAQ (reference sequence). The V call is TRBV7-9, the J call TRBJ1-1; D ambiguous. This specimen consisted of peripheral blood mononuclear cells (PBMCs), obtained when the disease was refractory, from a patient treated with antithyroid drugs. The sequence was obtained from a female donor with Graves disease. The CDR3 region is CASGLRVNTEAFF. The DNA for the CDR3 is TGTGCCAGCGGTCTGCGGGTGAACACTGAAGCTTTCTTT.